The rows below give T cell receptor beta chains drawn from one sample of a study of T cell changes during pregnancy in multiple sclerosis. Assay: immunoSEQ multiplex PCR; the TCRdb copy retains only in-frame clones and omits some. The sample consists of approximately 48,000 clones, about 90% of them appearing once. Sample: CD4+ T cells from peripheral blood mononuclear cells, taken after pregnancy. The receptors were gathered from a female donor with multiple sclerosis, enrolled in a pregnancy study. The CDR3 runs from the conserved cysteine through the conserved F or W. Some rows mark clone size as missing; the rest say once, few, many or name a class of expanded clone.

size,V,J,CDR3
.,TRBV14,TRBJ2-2,CASSLRAYTGELFF
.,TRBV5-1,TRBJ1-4,CASSGGAGNEKLFF
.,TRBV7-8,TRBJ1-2,CASSRLGQDYGYTF
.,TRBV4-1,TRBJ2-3,CASSQDRVAADTQYF
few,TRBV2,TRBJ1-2,CASSEMEQGFPRYGYTF
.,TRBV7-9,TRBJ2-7,CASSSRGGSSYEQYF
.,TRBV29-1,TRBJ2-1,CSARWTSAYNEQFF
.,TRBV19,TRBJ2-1,CASSQLAGGNNEQFF
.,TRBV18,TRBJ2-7,CASSPRRPVGEQYF
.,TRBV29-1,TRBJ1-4,CSVPGTANEKLFF
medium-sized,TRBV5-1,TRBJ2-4,CASSLAGGAGQYF
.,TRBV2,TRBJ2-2,CASSEGWTVGELFF
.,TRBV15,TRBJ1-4,CATSSSPLAGGEKLFF
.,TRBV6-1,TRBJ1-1,CASSEIQNTEAFF
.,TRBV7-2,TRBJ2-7,CASSQGGTGGGEQYF
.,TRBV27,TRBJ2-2,CASRTSGNMPGELFF
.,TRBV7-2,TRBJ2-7,CASSPRGAGIYEQYF
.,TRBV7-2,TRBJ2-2,CASSSQGQGITGELFF
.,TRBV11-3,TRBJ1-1,CASSLDLEPGQGHINTEAFF
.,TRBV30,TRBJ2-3,CAWSVQGSDTQYF
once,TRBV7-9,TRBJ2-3,CASIPRGTTDTQYF
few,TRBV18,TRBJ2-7,CASSSQGAGDEQYF
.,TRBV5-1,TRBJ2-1,CASMLQGWNEQFF
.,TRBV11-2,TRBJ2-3,CASSLGSGDTDTQYF
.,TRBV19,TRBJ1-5,CASNLVTPWSNQPQHF
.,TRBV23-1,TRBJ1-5,CASSQAVGTGDEITDQPQHF
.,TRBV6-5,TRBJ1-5,CASSRDRVQPQHF
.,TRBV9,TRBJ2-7,CASSARLAGGLHEQYF
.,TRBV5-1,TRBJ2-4,CASSLSGNRNIQHF
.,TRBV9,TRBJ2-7,CASSVASGKPYEQYF
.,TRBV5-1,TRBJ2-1,CASSPLGREVMTSGEQFF
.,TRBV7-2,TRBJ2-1,CASKGGAVSSYNEQFF
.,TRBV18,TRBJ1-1,CASSQEAGTEAFF
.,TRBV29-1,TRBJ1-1,CSVPKTGLNTEAFF
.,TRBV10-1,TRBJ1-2,CASSESGQGPNGYTF
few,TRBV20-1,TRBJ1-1,CSASAPLGAFF
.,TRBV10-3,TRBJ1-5,CAISDPPNWPPQHF
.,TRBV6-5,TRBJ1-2,CASSYRDRFYGYTF
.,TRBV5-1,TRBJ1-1,CASSPGQDNEAFF
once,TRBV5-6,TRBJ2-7,CASSLRTVYEQYF
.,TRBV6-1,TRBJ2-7,CASSEDQKGTGGTYEQYF
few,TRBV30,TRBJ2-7,CAWSAPTGLAYEQYF
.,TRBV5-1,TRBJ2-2,CASSMGQGNTGELFF
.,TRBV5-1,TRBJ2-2,CASSRLGGELFF
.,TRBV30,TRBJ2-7,CAWRVPWGSYEQYF
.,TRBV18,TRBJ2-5,CASSTLRGGETQYF
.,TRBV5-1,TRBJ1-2,CASSRGDRGNYGYTF
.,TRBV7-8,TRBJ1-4,CASSRGWKSTNEKLFF
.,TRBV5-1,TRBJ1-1,CASTHTGATEAFF
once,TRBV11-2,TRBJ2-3,CASSLQGVKTDTQYF
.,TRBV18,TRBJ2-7,CASSPGKGISGRPYF
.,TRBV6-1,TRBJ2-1,CASSERAGGYNEQFF
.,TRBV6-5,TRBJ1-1,CATGGDGKNTEAFF
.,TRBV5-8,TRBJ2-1,CASSLTTYNEQFF
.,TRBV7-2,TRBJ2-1,CASSSQPGLAYNEQFF
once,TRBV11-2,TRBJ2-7,CASSSIRDRAPEQYF